This T cell receptor beta chain was identified in a study of response to subunit inactivated influenza vaccine. TCRdb re-derived calls from the RT-PCR reads in MiXCR, one entry per CDR3 protein. The sample yields around 580,000 distinct CDR3 sequences, 13% to 15% seen once. V lost 2 bases and J lost 3, with 12 bases in between. This CDR3 comprises 15 residues. Germline V gene sequence: CDR1 MNHNS, CDR2 SASEGT. In regard to this clonotype: Its antigen remains unidentified.

Study outcomes and limitations: A suggestion made by the authors is that each seasonal influenza vaccination recruits few new T cells.

The TCR comes from a man aged 50 or older who received an inactivated influenza vaccine. The chain carries TRBV6-1 and TRBJ2-3; D is perhaps TRBD2 (5 bases). Source: PBMCs from blood, taken roughly 12 days after vaccination. The chain's CDR3 is CASSETRPGTDTQYF. In nucleotides, the CDR3 is TGTGCCAGCAGTGAAACGAGACCGGGGACAGATACGCAGTATTTT.